The 25 T cell receptor beta chains listed next were all sequenced from one sample in a study of control samples from healthy donors and cancer patients (TCRdb year 2020). Library method: the immunoSEQ multiplex PCR assay. TCRdb re-hosts the immuneACCESS table, in-frame sequences only. Its copies lack some clones; in the studies checked, an unresolved V gene accounts for under half of them, and the cause for the rest is not known. This sample holds about 85,000 clones; 85% to 90% were observed only once. The top ten clonotypes cover 7.5% to 9% of the sample. Sequenced material: blood. The receptors originated from a woman in her sixties or seventies in good health.

J is TRBJ1-6 and V is TRBV30; possible D gene TRBD1, 6 bases. The ends were cut back, 3 bases at V and 4 bases at J, with 10 bases in the middle. Germline CDR1 is GTSNPN and CDR2 is SVGIG (reference sequence). There are 14 residues in the CDR3. The CDR3 coding sequence is TGTGCCTGGAGCGCGGACAGTTATAATTCACCCCTCCACTTT. The encoded protein is CAWSADSYNSPLHF.

This clone was recorded once. The V call is TRBV5-1, the J call TRBJ1-1; 11 nucleotides line up with TRBD1. Germline V CDR1 and CDR2: SGHRS, YFSETQ. This CDR3 region has 17 residues. V shed 4 bases and J 3 bases; nucleotides not matched to a gene: 11. This CDR3 is CASSPGQGAQLDTEAFF. CDR3 bases: TGCGCCAGCAGCCCAGGACAGGGGGCGCAGTTAGACACTGAAGCTTTCTTT.

V is TRBV5-1 and J is TRBJ1-3, with a weak D call TRBD1 (5 bases). The CDR3 runs 15 residues. The ends were cut back, 0 bases at V and 4 bases at J, with 11 bases in the middle. Germline V gives CDR1 SGHRS, CDR2 YFSETQ. CDR3: CASSLAQGSGNTIYF. The CDR3 DNA sequence: TGCGCCAGCAGCTTGGCGCAGGGTAGCGGAAACACCATATATTTT.

By sample fraction, this clone is medium-sized. The J gene is TRBJ2-6, the V gene TRBV2; D is possibly TRBD1 or TRBD2 (5 bases each). This CDR3 has 15 residues. V lost 9 bases and J lost 1, with 13 bases in between. Germline loops: CDR1 SNHLY, CDR2 FYNNEI. CDR3 in DNA: TGTGCCAGGGGGGTGGCAGGGTCTGGGGCCAACGTCCTGACTTTC. Its translation is CARGVAGSGANVLTF.

The rearrangement links TRBV9 to TRBJ2-5; D is possibly TRBD2 (7 bases). This CDR3 has 15 residues. Germline V gene lookup returns CDR1 SGDLS and CDR2 YYNGEE. Trimming left V 4 bases short and J 5 bases short, with 18 bases between. CDR3 bases: TGTGCCAGCAGCAAGCGGGACATTGGTGCGGAGACCCAGTACTTC. Its protein product is CASSKRDIGAETQYF.

This chain uses TRBV19 with TRBJ2-1; TRBD2 aligns across 13 bases. This CDR3 is built from 15 residues. V shed 5 bases and J 6 bases; nucleotides not matched to a gene: 4. Germline CDR1 reads LNHDA; CDR2 reads SQIVND (reference sequence). The CDR3 reads CASSSTSGGSNEQFF. CDR3 DNA sequence: TGTGCCAGTAGTTCGACTAGCGGGGGGAGCAATGAGCAGTTCTTC.

This rearrangement joins TRBV7-2 to TRBJ2-5; 8 nucleotides align to TRBD2. V shed 5 bases and J 0 bases; nucleotides not matched to a gene: 5. Per germline, CDR1 SGHTA and CDR2 FQGNSA. The CDR3 spans 15 residues. The CDR3 nucleotides are TGTGCCAGCAGCCGGGGTAGCGGGGACCAAGAGACCCAGTACTTC. Protein: CASSRGSGDQETQYF.

This clone was counted once. The chain employs TRBV6-5 and TRBJ1-1; D possibly corresponds to TRBD1 (6 bases). Germline V gene lookup returns CDR1 MNHEY and CDR2 SVGAGI. There are 14 residues in the CDR3. Trimming pared 4 bases from V and 4 bases from J, leaving 13 bases between. The CDR3 bases are TGTGCCAGCAGTTCCCGTGGGGGCGGCACTGAAGCTTTCTTT. It specifies CASSSRGGGTEAFF.

As regards this clone: This sample includes further DNA sequences coding for the same CDR3. The V and J genes are TRBV5-1 and TRBJ2-5; 9 bases line up with TRBD2. V gave up 7 bases and J gave up 4 bases; unmatched junction bases: 11. Germline assignment: CDR1 SGHRS and CDR2 YFSETQ. The CDR3 consists of 15 residues. CDR3 sequence reads: CASGRAGGPGETQYF. The CDR3 nucleotides are TGCGCCAGCGGTCGGGCGGGGGGGCCTGGAGAGACCCAGTACTTC.

This chain uses TRBV7-2 with TRBJ1-1, with 7 bases identical to TRBD1. From germline, CDR1 is SGHTA and CDR2 FQGNSA. This CDR3 region has 14 residues. Losses at the gene ends were 4 bases for V and 9 bases for J; bases not matched to a gene: 11. The CDR3 bases are TGTGCCAGCAGCTCATCCCTGGGGACAGTTAAAGCTTTCTTT. It specifies CASSSSLGTVKAFF.

This chain joins TRBV20-1 and TRBJ1-2; D is perhaps TRBD1 (6 bases). The CDR3 runs 15 residues. Looked up from germline, CDR1 is DFQATT and CDR2 is SNEGSKA (reference sequence). V lost 3 bases, J lost 4 bases, and 18 bases lay in between. For the CDR3, the DNA is TGCAGTGCTAGTTATGAACAGGGCTCTCCCTATGGCTACACCTTC. Translated, it gives CSASYEQGSPYGYTF.

The genes are TRBV7-9 and TRBJ2-3; 8 nucleotides align to TRBD2. The CDR3 loop spans 12 amino acids. Germline CDR1 reads SEHNR; CDR2 reads FQNEAQ (reference sequence). The V segment lost 5 bases and the J segment 11 bases; nucleotides outside the gene matches: 6. The CDR3 loop reads CASSPGGDVQYF. CDR3 in DNA: TGTGCCAGCAGCCCCGGGGGGGATGTGCAGTATTTT.

This sequence joins TRBV15 and TRBJ2-3, with TRBD2 matching over 10 bases. The CDR3 covers 16 residues. The junction had 3 bases not matched to a gene; V was cut back by 1 base and J by 2 bases. Germline V lookup: CDR1 LNHNV, CDR2 YYDKDF (reference sequence). CDR3 sequence: CATSRGLAGATDTQYF. For the CDR3, the DNA is TGTGCCACCAGCAGAGGGCTAGCGGGAGCCACAGATACGCAGTATTTT. Full variable domain (missing parts from reference TRBV15 and TRBJ2-3): DAMVIQNPRYQVTQFGKPVTLSCSQTLNHNVMYWYQQKSSQAPKLLFHYYDKDFNNEADTPDNFQSRRPNTSFCFLDIRSPGLGDTAMYLCATSRGLAGATDTQYFGPGTRLTVL.

This chain joins TRBV27 and TRBJ2-2, with TRBD1 as a possible D gene (5 bases). The CDR3 is 16 residues long. The V gene's germline CDR1 is MNHEY and CDR2 SMNVEV (reference sequence). V lost 8 bases and J lost 0, with 16 bases in between. CDR3 nucleotides: TGTGCCAGCCGTTCTGTCTGGGGCACGAACACCGGGGAGCTGTTTTTT. Its translation is CASRSVWGTNTGELFF.

The chain couples TRBV10-3 to TRBJ1-4; tentative D call: TRBD1 (5 bases). Germline CDR1 is ENHRY and CDR2 is SYGVKD. Trimming removed 4 bases from V and 10 bases from J, with 13 bases in between. This CDR3 spans 13 amino acids. The CDR3 coding sequence is TGTGCCATCAGTGGGTTTCAGGGCCGAAAACTGTTTTTT. Its protein is CAISGFQGRKLFF.

This chain links TRBV12-5 with TRBJ1-6; D gene uncertain. V lost 4 bases, J lost 7 bases, and 17 bases lay in between. This CDR3 contains 16 residues. In germline, CDR1 is LGHNT, CDR2 FRNRAP. The CDR3 protein is CASGSPGRDGNSPLHF. The CDR3 nucleotides are TGTGCTAGTGGTTCCCCGGGGAGGGATGGGAATTCACCCCTCCACTTT.

The V call is TRBV9, the J call TRBJ2-1; 10 bases agree with TRBD2. Germline CDR1 SGDLS, CDR2 YYNGEE. The CDR3 is 17 amino acids. J gave up 2 bases and V 0 bases, and 5 bases lay outside the gene matches. CDR3 DNA: TGTGCCAGCAGCGTAGTTGGTAGCGGGGGGCCCTACAATGAGCAGTTCTTC. This translates into CASSVVGSGGPYNEQFF.

The chain combines TRBV19 with TRBJ2-1, with 10 bases matching TRBD2. This CDR3 is 15 amino acids long. Germline-derived CDR1 and CDR2 are LNHDA and SQIVND (reference sequence). V shed 1 base, J shed 10 bases, and the junction held 7 bases outside the gene matches. CDR3 nucleotides: TGTGCCAGTAGTATAGCTCTAGCGGGAGCAGGCGAGCAGTTCTTC. Translating gives CASSIALAGAGEQFF.

V and J are TRBV11-3 and TRBJ1-4; 8 bases are a match to TRBD1. This CDR3 is built from 14 residues. J lost 6 bases, V lost 4 bases, and 4 bases had no gene match. Looked up from germline, CDR1 is SGHNT and CDR2 is YENEEA. For the CDR3, the DNA is TGTGCCAGCAGCTCGGACAGGGCCGATGAAAAACTGTTTTTT. Encoded protein: CASSSDRADEKLFF.

The rearrangement uses TRBV2 and TRBJ2-1, with TRBD2 matching 7 bases. The germline CDR1 and CDR2 sequences are SNHLY and FYNNEI. This CDR3 is 15 amino acids long. V lost 7 bases and J lost 7; bases outside the gene matches: 13. The CDR3 DNA is TGTGCCAGCACTCCAGACTGGGGAGGGAGAAATGAGCAGTTCTTC. Amino acids: CASTPDWGGRNEQFF.

V is TRBV11-3 and J is TRBJ1-4; D possibly corresponds to TRBD1 (6 bases). The V and J ends lost 0 bases and 8 bases respectively, with 19 bases between them. The germline V gene has CDR1 SGHNT and CDR2 YENEEA. The CDR3 covers 17 residues. CDR3 region: CASSLDQTGRGGEKLFF. CDR3 coding DNA: TGTGCCAGCAGCTTAGACCAAACGGGCAGGGGTGGCGAAAAACTGTTTTTT.

The CDR3 is CASSSSGTGEVKLHF. The CDR3 DNA is TGTGCCAGCAGCTCCTCCGGGACAGGGGAGGTCAAGCTCCACTTT. The chain recombines TRBV9 with TRBJ1-6, with 10 nucleotides matching TRBD1. V shed 4 bases and J 16 bases; nucleotides not matched to a gene: 14. The CDR3 contains 15 residues. Germline V lookup: CDR1 SGDLS, CDR2 YYNGEE. Combining the CDR3 with reference TRBV9 and TRBJ1-6 gives the whole variable domain DSGVTQTPKHLITATGQRVTLRCSPRSGDLSVYWYQQSLDQGLQFLIQYYNGEERAKGNILERFSAQQFPDLHSELNLSSLELGDSALYFCASSSSGTGEVKLHFGNGTRLTVT.

The V call is TRBV6-5, the J call TRBJ1-6, with D perhaps TRBD1 (6 bases). Between the trimmed V and J ends, which lost 5 bases and 7 bases, there was a span of 15 bases. The CDR3 extends over 15 amino acids. CDR1 MNHEY and CDR2 SVGAGI come from the germline V gene. In nucleotides, the CDR3 is TGTGCCAGCAGTACCCGGACAGCGTCAAATTCACCCCTCCACTTT. Residues: CASSTRTASNSPLHF.

The chain uses TRBV18 and TRBJ1-2, with 7 bases identical to TRBD1. J was trimmed by 0 bases and V by 3 bases; bases with no gene match: 7. The germline CDR1 and CDR2 sequences are KGHSH and LQKENI. This CDR3 has 16 amino acids. CDR3 sequence: CASSPTDRDANYGYTF. The CDR3 bases are TGTGCCAGCTCACCTACCGACAGGGATGCTAACTATGGCTACACCTTC.

This clone appeared a single time. CDR3 region: CASSLSLAGGLYNEQFF. The CDR3 bases are TGTGCCAGCAGCTTATCCCTAGCGGGGGGGCTATACAATGAGCAGTTCTTC. The gene calls are TRBV7-2 and TRBJ2-1; 12 bases are a match to TRBD2. Germline CDR1 is SGHTA and CDR2 is FQGNSA. J gave up 4 bases and V 2 bases, and 6 bases lay outside the gene matches. The CDR3 covers 17 residues.